The TCR beta chain under discussion was sequenced for a study of cytomegalovirus exposure and HLA in healthy donors. Overall study findings and caveats: Researchers had no immune exposure information except CMV serostatus available.

Use of 60 Vbeta and 13 Jbeta primers characterized the PCR. This table comes from immunoSEQ multiplex PCR, and its TCRdb copy is limited to in-frame clones, with some not included. The table for this sample gives about 160,000 clones. Turning to this clone: What it binds is not known.

V lost 0 bases and J lost 11, with 14 bases in between. CDR1 SGHDT and CDR2 YYEEEE come from the germline V gene. The CDR3 has 13 residues. The chain combines TRBV5-6 with TRBJ2-5; D might be TRBD2 (6 bases). This receptor was taken from a woman between 55 and 75 years old in good health and CMV-seronegative. The specimen sequenced was PBMCs. CDR3 DNA sequence: TGTGCCAGCAGCTTGGGGAAATCGGGGGAGCAGTACTTC. Translated: CASSLGKSGEQYF.